The next 17 T cell receptor beta chains were all read from a single sample in a study of blood T cell repertoires in COVID-19. Libraries were prepared by immunoSEQ multiplex PCR; TCRdb keeps only in-frame clonotypes and omits some of them. In the table there are 390,000 or so clones, 80% to 90% of which are singletons. Specimen: PBMCs or T cells enriched from blood (not recorded which). The receptors here all came from a young man who had recovered from COVID-19.

This chain links TRBV30 with TRBJ2-7, with D possibly TRBD1 on 5 matching bases. The CDR3 consists of 13 residues. Germline V gene lookup returns CDR1 GTSNPN and CDR2 SVGIG (reference sequence). With 0 bases removed from V and 1 base from J, the gap between germline ends came to 7 bases. CDR3 amino acids: CAWSVQGSYEQYF. The CDR3 nucleotides read TGTGCCTGGAGTGTTCAGGGTTCCTACGAGCAGTACTTC. The full variable domain, with the rest looked up from reference TRBV30 and TRBJ2-7, is SQTIHQWPATLVQPVGSPLSLECTVEGTSNPNLYWYRQAAGRGLQLLFYSVGIGQISSEVPQNLSASRPQDRQFILSSKKLLLSDSGFYLCAWSVQGSYEQYFGPGTRLTVT.

The chain has TRBV19 and TRBJ1-2; D call uncertain. The CDR3 extends over 14 amino acids. V was clipped by 7 bases and J by 5 bases, with 17 bases between them. The germline V gene encodes CDR1 LNHDA and CDR2 SQIVND (reference sequence). The CDR3 sequence is CASISPGMGYGYTF. The DNA for the CDR3 is TGTGCCAGTATTTCTCCGGGAATGGGTTATGGCTACACCTTC.

This chain's CDR3 is CASSPRSAGAGADTQYF. CDR3 bases: TGTGCCAGTAGTCCCCGATCGGCGGGTGCGGGTGCAGATACGCAGTATTTT. The chain employs TRBV19 and TRBJ2-3, with a weak D call TRBD2 (5 bases). V was cut by 5 bases and J by 4 bases, with 22 bases left in between. The CDR3 loop spans 17 amino acids. The germline V gene encodes CDR1 LNHDA and CDR2 SQIVND (reference sequence).

The chain recombines TRBV5-1 with TRBJ1-3; D remains unclear. Germline values: CDR1 SGHRS, CDR2 YFSETQ. Trimming removed 0 bases from V and 3 bases from J, with 19 bases in between. The CDR3 is 18 amino acids. CDR3 region: CASSLAGQGGGFGNTIYF. The CDR3 DNA sequence: TGCGCCAGCAGCTTGGCCGGGCAAGGTGGAGGGTTTGGAAACACCATATATTTT.

This chain uses TRBV2 with TRBJ2-3, with 10 nucleotides matching TRBD2. Per germline, CDR1 SNHLY and CDR2 FYNNEI. The J segment lost 4 bases and the V segment lost 6 bases, leaving 16 bases of the junction unmatched. This CDR3 comprises 18 residues. The CDR3 is CASRFSLAAGGLPDTQYF. CDR3 coding DNA: TGTGCCAGCAGGTTCTCCCTAGCAGCGGGGGGGCTCCCAGATACGCAGTATTTT.

This chain connects TRBV5-4 to TRBJ2-3; D remains unclear. The germline V gene encodes CDR1 SGHNT and CDR2 YYREEE (reference sequence). V lost 2 bases to trimming and J lost 0 bases, with 7 bases between them. This CDR3 contains 14 residues. CDR3 sequence reads: CASSFTTSTDTQYF. CDR3 DNA sequence: TGTGCCAGCAGCTTCACGACTAGCACAGATACGCAGTATTTT.

The chain uses TRBV19 and TRBJ1-5, with D possibly being TRBD1 (5 bases). Per germline, CDR1 LNHDA and CDR2 SQIVND (reference sequence). V lost 7 bases and J lost 1, with 11 bases in between. This CDR3 region has 14 residues. The CDR3 is CASNQGNSNQPQHF. The DNA for the CDR3 is TGTGCCAGTAATCAGGGAAACAGCAATCAGCCCCAGCATTTT. The whole variable domain, filled in from reference TRBV19 and TRBJ1-5, reads DGGITQSPKYLFRKEGQNVTLSCEQNLNHDAMYWYRQDPGQGLRLIYYSQIVNDFQKGDIAEGYSVSREKKESFPLTVTSAQKNPTAFYLCASNQGNSNQPQHFGDGTRLSIL.

J is TRBJ1-1 and V is TRBV25-1; 11 nucleotides match TRBD1. Germline V lookup: CDR1 MGHDK, CDR2 SYGVNS. V dropped 1 base and J dropped 3; count of bases not matched to a gene: 4. This CDR3 comprises 16 residues. This CDR3 reads CASSEFRDRGYTEAFF. The CDR3 DNA sequence: TGTGCCAGCAGTGAATTTCGGGACAGGGGGTACACTGAAGCTTTCTTT.

Turning to this clone: Distinct nucleotide sequences in the sample also encode this CDR3. V gene TRBV20-1 combines with J gene TRBJ2-7; D gene unclear. Per germline, CDR1 DFQATT and CDR2 SNEGSKA (reference sequence). Between the trimmed V and J ends, which lost 0 bases and 5 bases, there was a span of 2 bases. The CDR3 is 10 amino acids. CDR3 sequence reads: CSARDNEQYF. Here the CDR3 DNA reads TGCAGTGCTAGAGATAACGAGCAGTACTTC.

This clone was found once. V is TRBV2 and J is TRBJ1-3; tentative D call: TRBD1 (6 bases). The CDR3 contains 16 residues. Germline V gene lookup returns CDR1 SNHLY and CDR2 FYNNEI. Trimming removed 4 bases from V and 2 bases from J, with 15 bases in between. DNA for the CDR3: TGTGCCAGCAGTGCCCCCGGCAGGGGTGCTGGAAACACCATATATTTT. Its translation is CASSAPGRGAGNTIYF.

The chain links TRBV5-1 to TRBJ1-3, with unresolved D. This CDR3 comprises 15 residues. Germline V gives CDR1 SGHRS, CDR2 YFSETQ. Trimming shortened V by 4 bases and J by 0 bases, and 11 bases separated the two germline ends. The CDR3: CASSQDNPSGNTIYF. In DNA, the CDR3 is TGCGCCAGCAGCCAAGACAACCCCTCTGGAAACACCATATATTTT.

This clone was picked up a small number of times. CDR3 DNA: TGTGCCAGCTCACCGTATCATACAGGTTCCAATCAGCCCCAGCATTTT. Its translation: CASSPYHTGSNQPQHF. V usage is TRBV18 and J usage is TRBJ1-5, with D maybe TRBD1 (5 bases). The germline V gene has CDR1 KGHSH and CDR2 LQKENI. The CDR3 consists of 16 residues. Trimming shortened V by 3 bases and J by 3 bases, and 15 bases separated the two germline ends. Variable domain in full (rest from reference TRBV18 and TRBJ1-5): NAGVMQNPRHLVRRRGQEARLRCSPMKGHSHVYWYRQLPEEGLKFMVYLQKENIIDESGMPKERFSAEFPKEGPSILRIQQVVRGDSAAYFCASSPYHTGSNQPQHFGDGTRLSIL.

The chain combines TRBV29-1 with TRBJ2-7; 7 nucleotides align to TRBD2. The CDR3 is 14 residues long. With 4 bases clipped from V and 0 bases from J, the junction kept 6 bases outside the gene matches. CDR1 and CDR2 (germline): SQVTM, ANQGSEA. Here the CDR3 reads CSVASSGSSYEQYF. The CDR3 region has the DNA TGCAGCGTTGCTTCTAGCGGAAGCTCCTACGAGCAGTACTTC.

The chain combines TRBV11-2 with TRBJ1-3; the D gene is possibly TRBD1 (6 bases). In germline, CDR1 is SGHAT, CDR2 FQNNGV. Trimming left V 2 bases short and J 7 bases short, with 21 bases between. The CDR3 extends over 17 amino acids. CDR3 residues: CASSLPNLPGQENTIYF. The CDR3 DNA sequence: TGTGCCAGCAGCTTACCGAATTTACCGGGACAAGAGAACACCATATATTTT.

Here the CDR3 reads CASSQWTTRQAYEQYF. The CDR3 nucleotides read TGCGCCAGCAGTCAATGGACGACGCGACAGGCCTACGAGCAGTACTTC. This chain uses TRBV23-1 with TRBJ2-7, with D maybe TRBD1 (6 bases). TRBV23-1 is given ORF status, its function remaining uncertain. The V gene lost 1 base and the J gene lost 2 bases, with 15 bases spanning the gap. The CDR3 has 16 amino acids.

This chain links TRBV5-1 with TRBJ1-1, with a tentative D call TRBD1 (6 bases). The CDR3 is 15 amino acids. Germline CDR1 and CDR2: SGHRS and YFSETQ. V was trimmed by 2 bases and J by 1 base, leaving 12 bases between them. This CDR3 reads CASSLTEGGNTEAFF. CDR3 DNA: TGCGCCAGCAGCTTAACCGAAGGGGGGAACACTGAAGCTTTCTTT.

This rearrangement joins TRBV12-5 to TRBJ2-1; possibly TRBD2 for D (5 bases). V was clipped by 1 base and J by 5 bases, with 6 bases between them. The CDR3 totals 13 residues. Germline V gene data show CDR1 as LGHNT and CDR2 as FRNRAP. This chain's CDR3 is CASGLGGDNEQFF. The CDR3 nucleotides are TGTGCTAGTGGTTTGGGGGGAGACAATGAGCAGTTCTTC.